The 16 T cell receptor beta chains given below trace back to one sample, sequenced in a study of OX40 agonist ivuxolimab in advanced cancers. The library was made by the immunoSEQ multiplex PCR assay. TCRdb's version of the immuneACCESS table is confined to in-frame rearrangements and falls short of the full clone set. An unresolved V gene accounts for under half of the shortfall where checked; the remainder is of unknown origin. This sample has around 6,700 clones in its table, and about four fifths of those were observed once. Approximately 28% of the sample comes from the top ten. The material sequenced was CD4+ or CD8+ T cells sorted from blood, taken in a trial of the OX40 agonist ivuxolimab. The receptors here all came from an adult with an advanced solid tumor such as melanoma, head and neck, liver or kidney cancer.

This chain joins TRBV2 and TRBJ2-7; the D is unclear. This CDR3 is built from 11 residues. V lost 4 bases and J 3 bases, leaving 4 bases between the germline ends. Germline V gene data show CDR1 as SNHLY and CDR2 as FYNNEI. CDR3 in DNA: TGTGCCAGCAGTGCGAGCTACGAGCAGTACTTC. Its protein is CASSASYEQYF.

V gene TRBV27 combines with J gene TRBJ2-1, with a weak D call TRBD1 (6 bases). From germline, CDR1 is MNHEY and CDR2 SMNVEV (reference sequence). The CDR3 runs 15 residues. With 5 bases removed from V and 9 bases from J, the gap between germline ends came to 20 bases. CDR3 coding DNA: TGTGCCAGCAGTCCCGGGACATCAGAACCCGGTGAGCAGTTCTTC. It encodes CASSPGTSEPGEQFF.

A single count supports this clone. This rearrangement joins TRBV2 to TRBJ2-5, with TRBD1 matching 9 bases. This CDR3 has 15 amino acids. Trimming cost V 2 bases and J 2 bases; bases outside gene matches: 3. Per germline, CDR1 SNHLY and CDR2 FYNNEI. The CDR3 DNA reads TGTGCCAGCAGTGAATTTGACAGGGGGCAAGAGACCCAGTACTTC. It specifies CASSEFDRGQETQYF.

The gene calls are TRBV5-6 and TRBJ1-1; TRBD1 matches 8 bases. The CDR3 runs to 17 residues. Germline V gene lookup returns CDR1 SGHDT and CDR2 YYEEEE. V lost 3 bases, J lost 0 bases, and 10 bases stayed unmatched. The DNA of the CDR3 is TGTGCCAGCAGCTATCGACAGGGGTCTTTTTTGAACACTGAAGCTTTCTTT. Protein product: CASSYRQGSFLNTEAFF.

This clone was detected once. The chain combines TRBV6-6 with TRBJ1-1; D is undetermined. The length of the CDR3 is 14 residues. V was cut by 3 bases and J by 1 base, with 9 bases left in between. Germline V gene data show CDR1 as MNHNY and CDR2 as SVGAGI (reference sequence). The CDR3 region is CASSYTYGNTEAFF. CDR3 coding DNA: TGTGCCAGCAGTTATACTTACGGGAACACTGAAGCTTTCTTT.

CDR3 sequence: CASSVEDTNFAEQYF. DNA of the CDR3: TGTGCCAGCAGCGTTGAAGACACGAATTTCGCCGAGCAGTACTTC. V is TRBV9 and J is TRBJ2-7; no firm D call. Germline CDR1 reads SGDLS; CDR2 reads YYNGEE. This CDR3 region has 15 residues. V lost 2 bases and J lost 6, with 18 bases in between.

The rearrangement links TRBV15 to TRBJ2-1, with 10 bases lining up with TRBD2. The CDR3 has 16 residues. V lost 7 bases to trimming and J lost 7 bases; unmatched junction nucleotides: 13. Germline V lookup: CDR1 LNHNV, CDR2 YYDKDF (reference sequence). The CDR3: CATTTPGLAQLNEQFF. The CDR3, as DNA: TGTGCCACCACCACCCCGGGACTAGCGCAACTTAATGAGCAGTTCTTC.

This chain links TRBV4-1 with TRBJ2-1, with D maybe TRBD1 (5 bases). The germline V and J ends were trimmed by 4 bases and 4 bases, with 17 bases remaining between them. The CDR3 sequence is 16 residues long. Per germline, CDR1 MGHRA and CDR2 YSYEKL. Written as DNA, the CDR3 is TGCGCCAGCAGCCCAGGTGTGACAGACGCTTACAATGAGCAGTTCTTC. Encoded protein: CASSPGVTDAYNEQFF.

This clone was counted once. This chain links TRBV9 with TRBJ1-4; 7 nucleotides line up with TRBD1. The germline V gene has CDR1 SGDLS and CDR2 YYNGEE. There are 15 residues in the CDR3. Trimming removed 0 bases from V and 7 bases from J; junction bases left unmatched: 6. The CDR3 is CASSVGGGVFEKLFF. The CDR3 nucleotides are TGTGCCAGCAGCGTAGGAGGGGGCGTATTTGAAAAACTGTTTTTT.

This rearrangement joins TRBV7-9 to TRBJ2-7; TRBD1 might be the D (6 bases). This CDR3 has 14 amino acids. Germline V gene lookup returns CDR1 SEHNR and CDR2 FQNEAQ (reference sequence). V lost 3 bases, J lost 4 bases, and 13 bases lay in between. The CDR3 is CASSLDGTPYEQYF. DNA for the CDR3: TGTGCCAGCAGCTTGGACGGGACACCTTACGAGCAGTACTTC. Using reference TRBV7-9 and TRBJ2-7 for the parts outside the CDR3, the full variable domain is DTGVSQNPRHKITKRGQNVTFRCDPISEHNRLYWYRQTLGQGPEFLTYFQNEAQLEKSRLLSDRFSAERPKGSFSTLEIQRTEQGDSAMYLCASSLDGTPYEQYFGPGTRLTVT.

This chain links TRBV7-9 with TRBJ2-5; D unclear. V was clipped by 1 base and J by 2 bases, with 11 bases between them. Germline lookup yields CDR1 SEHNR and CDR2 FQNEAQ (reference sequence). The CDR3 has 15 residues. This CDR3 is CASSLVPNFQETQYF. The CDR3 DNA sequence: TGTGCCAGCAGCTTAGTACCCAACTTTCAAGAGACCCAGTACTTC.

This clone has just a few counts. V gene TRBV6-1 combines with J gene TRBJ1-1; a possible D gene is TRBD1 (6 bases). The V gene lost 6 bases and the J gene lost 3 bases, with 11 bases spanning the gap. The CDR3 spans 13 residues. In germline, CDR1 is MNHNS, CDR2 SASEGT. The CDR3: CASSRGEDTEAFF. The CDR3 region has the DNA TGTGCCAGCAGCAGGGGTGAGGACACTGAAGCTTTCTTT.

The V and J genes are TRBV6-6 and TRBJ2-7; TRBD1 matches 10 bases. CDR1 is MNHNY and CDR2 is SVGAGI in the germline V gene (reference sequence). The CDR3 length is 15 residues. Germline trimming cut 6 bases from V and 2 bases from J; bases unmatched to any gene: 7. CDR3 residues: CASRAGQGHTYEQYF. The DNA of the CDR3 is TGTGCCAGCAGAGCGGGACAGGGGCATACCTACGAGCAGTACTTC.

The J gene is TRBJ2-1, the V gene TRBV30; 8 positions agree with TRBD1. CDR1 and CDR2 from the germline V gene are GTSNPN and SVGIG (reference sequence). The length of the CDR3 is 15 residues. With 2 bases clipped from V and 4 bases from J, the junction kept 7 bases outside the gene matches. CDR3 amino acids: CAWSWGQGAYNEQFF. The CDR3 coding sequence is TGTGCCTGGAGTTGGGGGCAGGGGGCTTACAATGAGCAGTTCTTC.

The chain has TRBV28 and TRBJ2-1; 8 positions agree with TRBD2. The CDR3 consists of 15 residues. Trimming cost V 3 bases and J 5 bases; bases outside gene matches: 6. CDR1 is MDHEN, CDR2 SYDVKM, per germline. CDR3 in DNA: TGTGCCAGCAGTTTTCGGCTAGCGGGCGACAATGAGCAGTTCTTC. It is translated as CASSFRLAGDNEQFF.

V is TRBV27 and J is TRBJ1-6; the D is unclear. V shed 2 bases and J shed 0 bases, with 11 bases lying between them. The CDR3 is 17 residues long. CDR1 is MNHEY, CDR2 SMNVEV, per germline (reference sequence). The CDR3 loop reads CASSLRAGSSYNSPLHF. The CDR3 bases are TGTGCCAGCAGTTTACGAGCGGGGAGCTCCTATAATTCACCCCTCCACTTT.